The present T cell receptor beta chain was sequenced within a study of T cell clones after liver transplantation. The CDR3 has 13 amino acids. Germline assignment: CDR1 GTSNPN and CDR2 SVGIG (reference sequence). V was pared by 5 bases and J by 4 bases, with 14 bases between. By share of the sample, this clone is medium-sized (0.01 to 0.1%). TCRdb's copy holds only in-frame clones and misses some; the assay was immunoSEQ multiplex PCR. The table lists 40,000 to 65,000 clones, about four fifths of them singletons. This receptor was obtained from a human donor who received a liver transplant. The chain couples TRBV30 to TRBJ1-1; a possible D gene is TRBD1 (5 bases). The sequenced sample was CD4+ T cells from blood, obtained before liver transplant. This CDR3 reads CAWCRDGGTEAFF. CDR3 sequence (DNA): TGTGCCTGGTGCCGGGACGGGGGCACTGAAGCTTTCTTT.